Shown below are 13 T cell receptor beta chains from a single sample sequenced in a study of blood T cell repertoires in COVID-19. Profiled with immunoSEQ multiplex PCR; TCRdb holds only in-frame clones, not every one. The top ten hold around an eighth of the sample, which has approximately 82,000 clones, approximately 75% seen once. Sequencing input: peripheral blood. These receptor sequences come from a human donor in a cohort sampled during active COVID-19.

This chain uses TRBV5-8 with TRBJ2-5; 7 bases map to TRBD1. CDR1 SGHTS and CDR2 YDEGEE come from the germline V gene. There are 13 residues in the CDR3. V lost 5 bases to trimming and J lost 7 bases; unmatched junction nucleotides: 8. The CDR3 nucleotides read TGTGCCAGCAGTCCCAGGGGGAGCGGGACCCAGTACTTC. It is translated as CASSPRGSGTQYF.

CDR3 bases: TGTGCCTGGAGTGTACAGGTGGGGACTGAAGCTTTCTTT. This codes for CAWSVQVGTEAFF. The chain combines TRBV30 with TRBJ1-1; possibly TRBD1 for D (5 bases). The CDR3 runs to 13 residues. Deletions cut 0 bases from V and 5 bases from J, with 10 bases between. The germline V gene has CDR1 GTSNPN and CDR2 SVGIG (reference sequence).

The chain employs TRBV7-9 and TRBJ2-1, with 7 positions matching TRBD2. Germline V lookup: CDR1 SEHNR, CDR2 FQNEAQ (reference sequence). This CDR3 spans 17 amino acids. Trimming cost V 0 bases and J 5 bases; bases outside gene matches: 10. The CDR3 bases are TGTGCCAGCAGCTTAGCATATCGGGGGGTGAGCAACAATGAGCAGTTCTTC. Its translation: CASSLAYRGVSNNEQFF. The full variable domain, with the rest looked up from reference TRBV7-9 and TRBJ2-1, is DTGVSQNPRHKITKRGQNVTFRCDPISEHNRLYWYRQTLGQGPEFLTYFQNEAQLEKSRLLSDRFSAERPKGSFSTLEIQRTEQGDSAMYLCASSLAYRGVSNNEQFFGPGTRLTVL.

V is TRBV27 and J is TRBJ2-1; 9 bases fit TRBD1. The germline V gene encodes CDR1 MNHEY and CDR2 SMNVEV (reference sequence). The ends lost 0 bases at V and 4 bases at J; junction bases unmatched: 7. The CDR3 runs to 17 residues. The CDR3 sequence: CASSLSWDRATYNEQFF. CDR3 DNA sequence: TGTGCCAGCAGTTTATCGTGGGACAGGGCCACTTACAATGAGCAGTTCTTC.

V is TRBV11-2 and J is TRBJ1-1; 9 bases fit TRBD1. CDR1 is SGHAT and CDR2 is FQNNGV in the germline V gene. Trimming took 5 bases from V and 1 from J; bases not matched to a gene: 8. CDR3 length: 16 residues. CDR3 in amino acids: CASSLKTGGSNTEAFF. The CDR3 DNA follows: TGTGCCAGCAGCCTAAAAACAGGGGGCTCGAACACTGAAGCTTTCTTT. The full variable domain, its missing parts supplied by reference TRBV11-2 and TRBJ1-1, is EAGVAQSPRYKIIEKRQSVAFWCNPISGHATLYWYQQILGQGPKLLIQFQNNGVVDDSQLPKDRFSAERLKGVDSTLKIQPAKLEDSAVYLCASSLKTGGSNTEAFFGQGTRLTVV.

This clone was counted a few times. The chain joins TRBV7-9 to TRBJ2-7, with D possibly TRBD1 on 5 matching bases. The CDR3 spans 12 residues. Germline V gene lookup returns CDR1 SEHNR and CDR2 FQNEAQ (reference sequence). Trimming removed 6 bases from V and 1 base from J, with 7 bases in between. The CDR3 sequence: CASRGQSYEQYF. The CDR3 DNA sequence: TGTGCCAGCAGGGGGCAGTCCTACGAGCAGTACTTC.

The chain employs TRBV11-2 and TRBJ1-1, with D possibly matching TRBD1 (5 bases). Between the trimmed V and J ends, which lost 1 base and 5 bases, there was a span of 11 bases. The length of the CDR3 is 14 residues. Looked up from germline, CDR1 is SGHAT and CDR2 is FQNNGV. The CDR3 DNA is TGTGCCAGCAGCTTAGCGCAGGGATGGACTGAAGCTTTCTTT. Protein sequence: CASSLAQGWTEAFF.

The V and J genes are TRBV6-5 and TRBJ1-3, with D hard to call. Germline V gene sequence: CDR1 MNHEY, CDR2 SVGAGI. The CDR3 covers 15 residues. V was shortened by 5 bases and J by 4 bases, with 15 bases between the two germline ends. CDR3 amino acids: CASSTIPGPGNTIYF. The CDR3 DNA sequence: TGTGCCAGCAGTACTATCCCGGGTCCGGGAAACACCATATATTTT.

The chain employs TRBV5-6 and TRBJ2-1; D ambiguous. The CDR3 spans 15 residues. Trimming shortened V by 6 bases and J by 0 bases, and 13 bases separated the two germline ends. Germline V gene sequence: CDR1 SGHDT, CDR2 YYEEEE. The CDR3 coding sequence is TGTGCCAGCACCCCGATCTCAGGCTCCTACAATGAGCAGTTCTTC. It is translated as CASTPISGSYNEQFF.

CDR3 region: CASSSRGGTYSNQPQHF. DNA for the CDR3: TGTGCCAGCAGTAGCCGGGGGGGAACATATAGCAATCAGCCCCAGCATTTT. The chain joins TRBV6-2 or TRBV6-3 to TRBJ1-5, with D possibly being TRBD1 (5 bases). CDR3 length: 17 residues. CDR1 MNHEY and CDR2 SVGEGT come from the germline V gene. Trimming cost V 5 bases and J 0 bases, with 17 bases left between them.

V gene TRBV5-1 combines with J gene TRBJ2-3, with a weak D call TRBD1 (8 bases). This CDR3 contains 14 residues. Between the trimmed V and J ends, which lost 4 bases and 4 bases, there was a span of 13 bases. Germline V CDR1 and CDR2: SGHRS, YFSETQ. The CDR3 nucleotides read TGCGCCAGCAGCGGACAGGGAGGGGCAGATACGCAGTATTTT. Protein product: CASSGQGGADTQYF.

V usage is TRBV19 and J usage is TRBJ2-1; 9 nucleotides align to TRBD2. This CDR3 comprises 14 residues. Germline values: CDR1 LNHDA, CDR2 SQIVND (reference sequence). The ends lost 8 bases at V and 4 bases at J; junction bases unmatched: 6. The CDR3 DNA sequence: TGTGCCAGTGGGAGACTAGCGGAATACAATGAGCAGTTCTTC. As protein: CASGRLAEYNEQFF.

The genes are TRBV7-9 and TRBJ2-1; TRBD1 matches at 10 bases. V lost 5 bases and J lost 8; bases outside the gene matches: 9. Per the germline V gene, CDR1 is SEHNR and CDR2 is FQNEAQ (reference sequence). The CDR3 consists of 15 residues. The CDR3 DNA follows: TGTGCCAGCAGCCCTGTGGGACAGGGGACCCATGAGCAGTTCTTC. Protein: CASSPVGQGTHEQFF.